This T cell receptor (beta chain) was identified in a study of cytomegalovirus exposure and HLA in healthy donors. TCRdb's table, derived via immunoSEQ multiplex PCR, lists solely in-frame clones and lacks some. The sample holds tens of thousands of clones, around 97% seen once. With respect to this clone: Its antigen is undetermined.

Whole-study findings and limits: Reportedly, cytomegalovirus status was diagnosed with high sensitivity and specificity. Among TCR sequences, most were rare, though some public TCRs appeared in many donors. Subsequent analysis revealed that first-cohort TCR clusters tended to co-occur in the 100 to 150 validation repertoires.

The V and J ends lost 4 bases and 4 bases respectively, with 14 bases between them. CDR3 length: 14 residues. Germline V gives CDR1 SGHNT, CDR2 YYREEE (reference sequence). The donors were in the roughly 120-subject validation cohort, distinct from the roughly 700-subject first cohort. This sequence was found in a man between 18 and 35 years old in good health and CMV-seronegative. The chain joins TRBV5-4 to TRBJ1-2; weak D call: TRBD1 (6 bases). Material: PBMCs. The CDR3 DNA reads TGTGCCAGCAGCCCGGCCCACAGGGCCTATGGCTACACCTTC. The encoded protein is CASSPAHRAYGYTF.